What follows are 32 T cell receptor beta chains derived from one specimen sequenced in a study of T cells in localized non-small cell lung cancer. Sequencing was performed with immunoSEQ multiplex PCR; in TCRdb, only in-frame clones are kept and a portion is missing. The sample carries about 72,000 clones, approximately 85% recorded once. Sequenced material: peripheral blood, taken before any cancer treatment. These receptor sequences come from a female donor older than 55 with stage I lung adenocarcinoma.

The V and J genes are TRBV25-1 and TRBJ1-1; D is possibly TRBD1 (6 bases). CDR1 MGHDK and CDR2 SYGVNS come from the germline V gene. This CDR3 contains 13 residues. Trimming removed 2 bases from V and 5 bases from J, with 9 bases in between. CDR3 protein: CASSEQGITEAFF. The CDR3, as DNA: TGTGCCAGCAGTGAACAGGGGATTACTGAAGCTTTCTTT.

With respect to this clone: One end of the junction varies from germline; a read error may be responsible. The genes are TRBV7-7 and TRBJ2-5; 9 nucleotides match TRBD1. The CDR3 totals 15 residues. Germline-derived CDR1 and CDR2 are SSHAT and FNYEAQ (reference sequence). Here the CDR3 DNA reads TGTGCTAGCAGCTCCAAGGACAGGGGTCAAGAGACCCAGTACTTC. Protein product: CASSSKDRGQETQYF.

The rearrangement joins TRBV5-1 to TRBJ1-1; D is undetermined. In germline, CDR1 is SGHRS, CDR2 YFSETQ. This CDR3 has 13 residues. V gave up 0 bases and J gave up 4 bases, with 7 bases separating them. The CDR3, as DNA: TGCGCCAGCAGCTTGGAGGGTAGCACTGAAGCTTTCTTT. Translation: CASSLEGSTEAFF.

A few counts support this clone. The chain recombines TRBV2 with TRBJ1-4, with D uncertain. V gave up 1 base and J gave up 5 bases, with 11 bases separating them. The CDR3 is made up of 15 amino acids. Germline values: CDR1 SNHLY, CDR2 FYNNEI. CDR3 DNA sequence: TGTGCCAGCAGTGAAGTTAAGGCAGCAAATGAAAAACTGTTTTTT. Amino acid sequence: CASSEVKAANEKLFF.

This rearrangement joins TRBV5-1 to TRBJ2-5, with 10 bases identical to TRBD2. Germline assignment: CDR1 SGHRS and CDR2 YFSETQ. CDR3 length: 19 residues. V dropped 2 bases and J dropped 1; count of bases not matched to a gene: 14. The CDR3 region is CASSFPRTSGDNPQETQYF. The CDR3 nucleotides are TGCGCCAGCAGCTTCCCGAGAACTAGCGGGGATAATCCCCAAGAGACCCAGTACTTC.

CDR3 loop: CASSIRGLVNTEAFF. DNA for the CDR3: TGTGCCAGTAGTATAAGGGGGCTAGTGAACACTGAAGCTTTCTTT. This sequence joins TRBV19 and TRBJ1-1; 7 bases align to TRBD1. V lost 2 bases and J lost 0; bases outside the gene matches: 3. There are 15 residues in the CDR3. In germline, CDR1 is LNHDA, CDR2 SQIVND (reference sequence).

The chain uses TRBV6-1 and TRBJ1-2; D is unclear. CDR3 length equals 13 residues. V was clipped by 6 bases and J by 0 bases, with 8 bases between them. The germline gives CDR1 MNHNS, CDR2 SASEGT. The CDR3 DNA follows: TGTGCCAGCAGGCAGTCAACTAACTATGGCTACACCTTC. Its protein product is CASRQSTNYGYTF.

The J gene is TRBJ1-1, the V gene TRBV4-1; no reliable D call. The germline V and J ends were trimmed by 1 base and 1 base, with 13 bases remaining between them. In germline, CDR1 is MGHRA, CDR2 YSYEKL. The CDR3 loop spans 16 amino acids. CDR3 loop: CASSQGVSFPNTEAFF. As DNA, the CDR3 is TGCGCCAGCAGCCAAGGGGTCAGCTTCCCGAACACTGAAGCTTTCTTT.

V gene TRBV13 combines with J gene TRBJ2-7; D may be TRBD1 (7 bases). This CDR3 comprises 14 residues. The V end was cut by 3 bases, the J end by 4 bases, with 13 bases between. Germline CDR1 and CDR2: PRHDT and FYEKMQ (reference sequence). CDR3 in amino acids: CASSFSTGRYEQYF. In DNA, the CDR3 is TGTGCCAGCAGCTTCTCGACAGGGAGGTACGAGCAGTACTTC.

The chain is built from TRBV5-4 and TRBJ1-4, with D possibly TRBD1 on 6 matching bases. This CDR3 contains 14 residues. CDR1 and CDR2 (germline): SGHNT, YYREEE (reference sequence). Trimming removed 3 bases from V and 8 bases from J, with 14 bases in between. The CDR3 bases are TGTGCCAGCAGCTCCGGACGGGGGCGGGAAAAACTGTTTTTT. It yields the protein CASSSGRGREKLFF. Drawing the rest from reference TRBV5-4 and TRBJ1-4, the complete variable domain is ETGVTQSPTHLIKTRGQQVTLRCSSQSGHNTVSWYQQALGQGPQFIFQYYREEENGRGNFPPRFSGLQFPNYSSELNVNALELDDSALYLCASSSGRGREKLFFGSGTQLSVL.

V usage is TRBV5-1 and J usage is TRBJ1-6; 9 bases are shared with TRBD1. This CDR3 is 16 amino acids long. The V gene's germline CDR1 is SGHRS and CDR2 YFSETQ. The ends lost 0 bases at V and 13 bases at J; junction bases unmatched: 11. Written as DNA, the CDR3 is TGCGCCAGCAGCTTGGCCGGCGGGACAGGGATTACGCCCCTCCACTTT. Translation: CASSLAGGTGITPLHF.

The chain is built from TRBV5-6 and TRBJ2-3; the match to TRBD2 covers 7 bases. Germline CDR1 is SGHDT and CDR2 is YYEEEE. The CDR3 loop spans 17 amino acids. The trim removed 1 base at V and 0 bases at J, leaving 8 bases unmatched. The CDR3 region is CASSLNRGDYSTDTQYF. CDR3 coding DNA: TGTGCCAGCAGCTTGAATCGTGGGGACTACAGCACAGATACGCAGTATTTT.

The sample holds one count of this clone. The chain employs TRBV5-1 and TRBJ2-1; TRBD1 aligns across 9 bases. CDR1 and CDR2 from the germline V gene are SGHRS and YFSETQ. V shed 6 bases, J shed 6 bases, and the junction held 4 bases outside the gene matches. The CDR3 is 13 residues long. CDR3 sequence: CASKGQGFNEQFF. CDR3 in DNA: TGCGCCAGCAAGGGACAGGGATTCAATGAGCAGTTCTTC.

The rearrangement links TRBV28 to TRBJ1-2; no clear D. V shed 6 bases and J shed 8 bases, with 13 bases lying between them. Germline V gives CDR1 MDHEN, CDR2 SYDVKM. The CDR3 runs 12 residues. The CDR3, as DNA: TGTGCCAGCAGGGGCAGCCCGGGAGGCTACACCTTC. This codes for CASRGSPGGYTF.

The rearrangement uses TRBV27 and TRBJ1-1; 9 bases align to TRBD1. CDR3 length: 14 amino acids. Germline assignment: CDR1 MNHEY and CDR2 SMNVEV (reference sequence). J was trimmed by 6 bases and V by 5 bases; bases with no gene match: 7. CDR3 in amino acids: CASSHTGGLAEAFF. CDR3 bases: TGTGCCAGCAGTCATACAGGGGGCCTCGCTGAAGCTTTCTTT.

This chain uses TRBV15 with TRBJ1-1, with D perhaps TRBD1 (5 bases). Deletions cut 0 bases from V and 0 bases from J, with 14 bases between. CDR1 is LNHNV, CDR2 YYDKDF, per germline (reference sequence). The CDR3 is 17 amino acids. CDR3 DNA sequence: TGTGCCACCAGCAGAGACTCCCTTAGGGGACTGAACACTGAAGCTTTCTTT. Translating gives CATSRDSLRGLNTEAFF.

The CDR3 sequence: CASRYARTGVQPQHF. The CDR3 region has the DNA TGTGCCAGCAGGTACGCCAGGACAGGGGTTCAGCCCCAGCATTTT. The chain carries TRBV28 and TRBJ1-5, with 9 bases fitting TRBD1. Unmatched junction bases numbered 9, after V lost 6 bases and J lost 6 bases. CDR3 size: 15 residues. Germline V gene sequence: CDR1 MDHEN, CDR2 SYDVKM.

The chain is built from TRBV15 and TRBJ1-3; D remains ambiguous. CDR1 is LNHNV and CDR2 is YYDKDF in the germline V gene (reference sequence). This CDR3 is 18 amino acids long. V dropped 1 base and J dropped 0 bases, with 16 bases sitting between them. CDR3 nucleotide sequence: TGTGCCACCAGCAGAGCGTTGGGCCGTCAAGGCTCTGGAAACACCATATATTTT. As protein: CATSRALGRQGSGNTIYF. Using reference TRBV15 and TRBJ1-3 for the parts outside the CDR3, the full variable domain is DAMVIQNPRYQVTQFGKPVTLSCSQTLNHNVMYWYQQKSSQAPKLLFHYYDKDFNNEADTPDNFQSRRPNTSFCFLDIRSPGLGDTAMYLCATSRALGRQGSGNTIYFGEGSWLTVV.

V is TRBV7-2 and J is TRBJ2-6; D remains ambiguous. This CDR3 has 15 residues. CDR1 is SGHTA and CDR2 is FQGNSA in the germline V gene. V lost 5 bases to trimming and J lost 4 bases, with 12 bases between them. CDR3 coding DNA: TGTGCCAGCAGCCTGAGCCAGCGCGGGGCCAACGTCCTGACTTTC. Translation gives CASSLSQRGANVLTF.

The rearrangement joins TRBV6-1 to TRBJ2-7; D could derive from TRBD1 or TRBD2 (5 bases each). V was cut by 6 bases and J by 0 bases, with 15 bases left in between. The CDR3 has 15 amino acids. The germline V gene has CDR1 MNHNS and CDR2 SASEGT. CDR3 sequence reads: CASRRSGTDSYEQYF. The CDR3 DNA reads TGTGCCAGCAGGCGAAGTGGGACGGACTCCTACGAGCAGTACTTC.

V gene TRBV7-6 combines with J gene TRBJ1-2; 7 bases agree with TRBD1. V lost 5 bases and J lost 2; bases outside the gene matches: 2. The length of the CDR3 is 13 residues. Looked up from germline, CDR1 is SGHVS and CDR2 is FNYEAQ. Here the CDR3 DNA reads TGTGCCAGCAGCCCACAGGGGAACTATGGCTACACCTTC. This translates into CASSPQGNYGYTF. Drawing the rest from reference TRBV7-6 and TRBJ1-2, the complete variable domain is GAGVSQSPRYKVTKRGQDVALRCDPISGHVSLYWYRQALGQGPEFLTYFNYEAQQDKSGLPNDRFSAERPEGSISTLTIQRTEQRDSAMYRCASSPQGNYGYTFGSGTRLTVV.

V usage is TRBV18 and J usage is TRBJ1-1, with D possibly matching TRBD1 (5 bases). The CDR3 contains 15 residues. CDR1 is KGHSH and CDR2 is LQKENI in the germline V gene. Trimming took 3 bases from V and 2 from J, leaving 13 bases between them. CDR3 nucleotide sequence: TGTGCCAGCTCACCGTTGAACAGGAGAAACACTGAAGCTTTCTTT. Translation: CASSPLNRRNTEAFF.

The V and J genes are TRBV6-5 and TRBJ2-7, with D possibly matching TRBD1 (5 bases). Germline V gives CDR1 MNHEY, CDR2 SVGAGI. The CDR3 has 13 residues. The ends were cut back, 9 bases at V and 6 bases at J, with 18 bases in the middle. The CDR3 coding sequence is TGTGCCAGTAAGTTACCCCAGGGCGGCGAGCAGTACTTC. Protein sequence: CASKLPQGGEQYF.

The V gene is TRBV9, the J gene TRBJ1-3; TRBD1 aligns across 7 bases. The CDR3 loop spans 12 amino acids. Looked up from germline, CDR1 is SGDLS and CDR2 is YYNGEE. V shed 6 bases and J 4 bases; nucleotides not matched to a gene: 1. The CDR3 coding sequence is TGTGCCAGCAAAGGGGGCGGAAACACCATATATTTT. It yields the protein CASKGGGNTIYF.

The CDR3 DNA is TGTGCCAGCAGCTTGGTGGGATTTATGGCGGCTGGGGCCAACGTCCTGACTTTC. Its translation is CASSLVGFMAAGANVLTF. This rearrangement joins TRBV5-6 to TRBJ2-6; D is uncertain. Germline loops: CDR1 SGHDT, CDR2 YYEEEE. V was clipped by 0 bases and J by 2 bases, with 15 bases between them. This CDR3 comprises 18 residues.

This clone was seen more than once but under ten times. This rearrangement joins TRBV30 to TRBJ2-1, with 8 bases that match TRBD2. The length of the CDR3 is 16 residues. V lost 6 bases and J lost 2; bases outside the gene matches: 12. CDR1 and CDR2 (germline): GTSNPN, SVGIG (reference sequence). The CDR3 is CACDNPTSVTYNEQFF. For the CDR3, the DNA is TGTGCCTGCGACAACCCGACTAGCGTAACCTACAATGAGCAGTTCTTC.

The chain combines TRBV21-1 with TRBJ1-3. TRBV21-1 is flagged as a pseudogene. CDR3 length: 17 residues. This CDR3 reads CASSTEDLGAVGNTIYF. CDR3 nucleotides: TGTGCCAGCAGCACGGAGGATCTAGGGGCAGTTGGAAACACCATATATTTT.

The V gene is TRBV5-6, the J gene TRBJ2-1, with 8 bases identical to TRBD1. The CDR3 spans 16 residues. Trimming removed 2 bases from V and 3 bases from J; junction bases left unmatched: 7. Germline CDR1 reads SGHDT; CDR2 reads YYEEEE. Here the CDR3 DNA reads TGTGCCAGCAGCTTTACCGGGACAGGTCGCTACAATGAGCAGTTCTTC. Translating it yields CASSFTGTGRYNEQFF. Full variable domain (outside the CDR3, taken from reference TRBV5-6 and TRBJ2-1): DAGVTQSPTHLIKTRGQQVTLRCSPKSGHDTVSWYQQALGQGPQFIFQYYEEEERQRGNFPDRFSGHQFPNYSSELNVNALLLGDSALYLCASSFTGTGRYNEQFFGPGTRLTVL.

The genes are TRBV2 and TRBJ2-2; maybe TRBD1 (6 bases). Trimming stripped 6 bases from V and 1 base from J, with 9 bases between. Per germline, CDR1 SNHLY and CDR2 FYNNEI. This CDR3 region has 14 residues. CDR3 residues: CASRRQENTGELFF. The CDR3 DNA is TGTGCCAGCAGGCGACAGGAGAACACCGGGGAGCTGTTTTTT.

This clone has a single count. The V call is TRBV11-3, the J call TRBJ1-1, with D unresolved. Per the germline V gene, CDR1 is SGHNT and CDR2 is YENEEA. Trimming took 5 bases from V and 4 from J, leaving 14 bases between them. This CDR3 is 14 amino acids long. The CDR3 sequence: CASSAEGLGTEAFF. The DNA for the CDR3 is TGTGCCAGCAGCGCAGAAGGTCTGGGCACTGAAGCTTTCTTT. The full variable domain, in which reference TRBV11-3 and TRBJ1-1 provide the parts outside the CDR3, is EAGVVQSPRYKIIEKKQPVAFWCNPISGHNTLYWYLQNLGQGPELLIRYENEEAVDDSQLPKDRFSAERLKGVDSTLKIQPAELGDSAVYLCASSAEGLGTEAFFGQGTRLTVV.

The CDR3 nucleotides read TGTGCCAGCCAGGACGGCCGGGTCGATGGCTACACCTTC. Protein: CASQDGRVDGYTF. V and J are TRBV2 and TRBJ1-2; D call uncertain. The V end lost 8 bases, the J end lost 6 bases, and 16 bases lay between the germline ends. This CDR3 is 13 amino acids long. CDR1 SNHLY and CDR2 FYNNEI come from the germline V gene. Together with reference TRBV2 and TRBJ1-2, the CDR3 gives the full variable domain: EPEVTQTPSHQVTQMGQEVILRCVPISNHLYFYWYRQILGQKVEFLVSFYNNEISEKSEIFDDQFSVERPDGSNFTLKIRSTKLEDSAMYFCASQDGRVDGYTFGSGTRLTVV.

The CDR3 reads CASSIQGDYGYTF. The CDR3 coding sequence is TGTGCCAGTAGTATTCAGGGGGACTATGGCTACACCTTC. V and J are TRBV19 and TRBJ1-2, with TRBD1 matching over 7 bases. The trim removed 3 bases at V and 3 bases at J, leaving 1 base unmatched. This CDR3 has 13 residues. CDR1 LNHDA and CDR2 SQIVND come from the germline V gene (reference sequence). Full variable domain (missing parts from reference TRBV19 and TRBJ1-2): DGGITQSPKYLFRKEGQNVTLSCEQNLNHDAMYWYRQDPGQGLRLIYYSQIVNDFQKGDIAEGYSVSREKKESFPLTVTSAQKNPTAFYLCASSIQGDYGYTFGSGTRLTVV.